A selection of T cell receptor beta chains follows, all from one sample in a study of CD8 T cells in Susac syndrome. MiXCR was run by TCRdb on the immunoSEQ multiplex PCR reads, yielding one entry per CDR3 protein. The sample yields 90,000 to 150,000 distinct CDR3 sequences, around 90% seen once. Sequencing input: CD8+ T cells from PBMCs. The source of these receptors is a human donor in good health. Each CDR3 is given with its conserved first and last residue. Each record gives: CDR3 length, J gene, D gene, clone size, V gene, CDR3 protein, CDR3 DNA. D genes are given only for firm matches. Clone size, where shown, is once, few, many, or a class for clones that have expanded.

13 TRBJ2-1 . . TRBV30 CAWSSGADNEQFF TGTGCCTGGAGCTCCGGGGCAGACAATGAGCAGTTCTTC
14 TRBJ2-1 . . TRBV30 CAYRGTASGNEQFF TGTGCCTATCGGGGGACAGCTTCAGGCAATGAGCAGTTCTTC
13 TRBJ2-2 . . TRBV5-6 CASSSLNTGELFF TGTGCCAGCAGCTCCTTAAACACCGGGGAGCTGTTTTTT
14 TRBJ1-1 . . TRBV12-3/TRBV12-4 CASSLDGGWTEAFF TGTGCCAGCAGTTTAGACGGCGGCTGGACTGAAGCTTTCTTT
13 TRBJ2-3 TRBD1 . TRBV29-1 CSHGTGLTDTQYF TGCAGCCACGGGACAGGGCTAACAGATACGCAGTATTTT
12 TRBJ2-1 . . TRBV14 CASSQAPKLQFF TGTGCCAGCAGCCAAGCCCCGAAACTACAGTTCTTC
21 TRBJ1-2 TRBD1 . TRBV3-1 CASSQTGRAGGVSGRGDGYTF TGTGCCAGCAGCCAGACTGGAAGGGCAGGGGGCGTATCCGGTAGGGGGGATGGCTACACCTTC
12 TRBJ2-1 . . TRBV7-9 CASTDTLDEQFF TGTGCCAGCACGGACACCCTCGATGAGCAGTTCTTC
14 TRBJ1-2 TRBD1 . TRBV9 CASSVDRGPSGYTF TGTGCCAGCAGCGTGGACAGGGGGCCGTCTGGCTACACCTTC
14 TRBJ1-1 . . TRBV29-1 CSVKKRDVNTEAFF TGCAGCGTTAAGAAAAGGGATGTGAACACTGAAGCTTTCTTT
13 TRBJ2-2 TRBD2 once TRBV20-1 CSAYSGTTGELFF TGCAGTGCTTATAGCGGGACCACCGGGGAGCTGTTTTTT
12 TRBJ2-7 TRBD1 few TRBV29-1 CSVGQGADEQYF TGCAGCGTCGGCCAGGGGGCGGACGAGCAGTACTTC
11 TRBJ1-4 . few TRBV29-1 CSTRTGEKLFF TGCAGCACTCGAACGGGGGAAAAACTGTTTTTT
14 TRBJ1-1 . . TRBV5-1 CASSFSQGSTEAFF TGCGCCAGCAGCTTTTCCCAGGGCAGTACTGAAGCTTTCTTT
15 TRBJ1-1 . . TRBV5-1 CASSLSGTGNTEAFF TGCGCCAGCAGCTTGTCAGGGACGGGGAACACTGAAGCTTTCTTT
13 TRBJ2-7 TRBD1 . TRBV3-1 CASSLQGAVEQYF TGTGCCAGCAGCCTCCAGGGGGCCGTCGAGCAGTACTTC
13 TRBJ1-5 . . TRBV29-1 CSVDLGLGQPQHF TGCAGCGTTGACCTAGGGCTTGGGCAGCCCCAGCATTTT
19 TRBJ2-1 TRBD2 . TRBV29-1 CSVVGTSGSYSRSYNEQFF TGCAGCGTTGTAGGGACTAGCGGGAGTTATTCGAGGTCCTACAATGAGCAGTTCTTC
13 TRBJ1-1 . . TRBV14 CASSQDPGFEAFF TGTGCCAGCAGCCAAGATCCCGGTTTCGAAGCTTTCTTT
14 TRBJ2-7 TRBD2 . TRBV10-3 CATSGTSRSYEQYF TGTGCCACCTCCGGGACTAGCCGCTCCTACGAGCAGTACTTC
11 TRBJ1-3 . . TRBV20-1 CSAREGGTIYF TGCAGTGCTAGAGAAGGGGGGACCATATATTTT
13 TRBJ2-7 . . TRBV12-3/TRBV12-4 CASSFKGLYEQYF TGTGCCAGCAGTTTCAAGGGGCTCTACGAGCAGTACTTC
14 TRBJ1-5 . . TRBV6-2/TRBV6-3 CASSYSTDNQPQHF TGTGCCAGCAGTTACTCAACGGATAATCAGCCCCAGCATTTT
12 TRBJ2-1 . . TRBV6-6 CASRVRDNEQFF TGTGCCAGCAGGGTCCGGGACAATGAGCAGTTCTTC
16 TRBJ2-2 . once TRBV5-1 CASRPRGFLNTGELFF TGCGCCAGCCGACCTCGGGGGTTCTTGAACACCGGGGAGCTGTTTTTT
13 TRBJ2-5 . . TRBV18 CASSPPVLETQYF TGTGCCAGCTCACCACCCGTATTAGAGACCCAGTACTTC
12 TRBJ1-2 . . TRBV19 CASKQGGEGYTF TGTGCCAGTAAACAGGGCGGGGAAGGCTACACCTTC
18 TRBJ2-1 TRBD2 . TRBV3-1 CASSQEGTSGSSYNEQFF TGTGCCAGCAGCCAAGAGGGGACTAGCGGGAGTTCCTACAATGAGCAGTTCTTC
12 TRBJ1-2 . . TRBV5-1 CASSLGDYGYTF TGCGCCAGCAGCTTAGGAGACTATGGCTACACCTTC
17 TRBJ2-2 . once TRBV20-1 CSARTLSQGANTGELFF TGCAGTGCTAGAACCTTAAGTCAAGGGGCGAACACCGGGGAGCTGTTTTTT
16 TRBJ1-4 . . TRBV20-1 CSARDFGRQNNEKLFF TGCAGTGCTAGAGATTTTGGGAGACAGAATAATGAAAAACTGTTTTTT
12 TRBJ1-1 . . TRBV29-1 CSVDGQNTEAFF TGCAGCGTTGATGGTCAGAACACTGAAGCTTTCTTT
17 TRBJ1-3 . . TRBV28 CASSLPTGEESGNTIYF TGTGCCAGCAGTTTGCCGACTGGGGAGGAATCTGGAAACACCATATATTTT
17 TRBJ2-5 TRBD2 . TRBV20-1 CSARFARGEITKETQYF TGCAGTGCTAGGTTCGCGCGGGGGGAGATAACGAAAGAAACCCAGTACTTC
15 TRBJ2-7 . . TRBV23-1 CASRSDNRNPYEQYF TGCGCCAGCAGGTCGGACAACAGAAACCCCTACGAGCAGTACTTC
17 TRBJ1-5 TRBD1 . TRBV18 CASSPLGGGTGDQPQHF TGTGCCAGCTCACCACTAGGAGGAGGGACAGGAGATCAGCCCCAGCATTTT
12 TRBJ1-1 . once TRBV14 CASSHYGAEAFF TGTGCCAGCAGCCATTATGGCGCTGAAGCTTTCTTT
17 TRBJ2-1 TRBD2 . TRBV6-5 CASSYVAPSGRGNEQFF TGTGCCAGCAGTTACGTTGCTCCTAGCGGGAGGGGGAATGAGCAGTTCTTC
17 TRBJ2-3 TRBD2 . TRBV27 CASKEGERENRTDTQYF TGTGCCAGCAAGGAGGGTGAGCGGGAGAATCGCACAGATACGCAGTATTTT
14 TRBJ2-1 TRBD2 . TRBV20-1 CSARLRESYNEQFF TGCAGTGCTAGGCTGCGGGAGTCCTACAATGAGCAGTTCTTC
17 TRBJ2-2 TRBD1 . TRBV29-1 CSVIVGSGTVNTGELFF TGCAGCGTGATTGTCGGATCCGGGACAGTTAACACCGGGGAGCTGTTTTTT